Presented here are 28 T cell receptor beta chains from one specimen sequenced in a study of shared clonotypes between healthy human individuals. Sequencing used immunoSEQ multiplex PCR; TCRdb keeps in-frame clones, though not all of them. The sample contains hundreds of thousands of clones, more than 95% of which appear only once. Sequenced sample: naive CD4+ T cells sorted from blood. This sample's subset: CD45RA+ positively selected. All receptors come from a woman aged 25-40 years in good health.

The chain employs TRBV14 and TRBJ1-4; D remains unclear. CDR1 and CDR2 from the germline V gene are SGHDN and FVKESK. This CDR3 is 12 amino acids long. V gave up 2 bases and J gave up 8 bases, with 6 bases separating them. The CDR3, as DNA: TGTGCCAGCAGCCAACCGATGGAAAAACTGTTTTTT. Translating gives CASSQPMEKLFF.

The chain uses TRBV4-1 and TRBJ2-7; tentatively, D is TRBD1 (6 bases). The V and J ends lost 5 bases and 6 bases respectively, with 20 bases between them. The CDR3 consists of 15 residues. The germline V gene encodes CDR1 MGHRA and CDR2 YSYEKL. The chain's CDR3 is CASSSVGGKVREQYF. CDR3 DNA: TGCGCCAGCAGCTCGGTAGGGGGAAAGGTGCGCGAGCAGTACTTC.

The V and J genes are TRBV6-1 and TRBJ2-7, with 8 bases lining up with TRBD1. The CDR3 extends over 14 amino acids. CDR1 and CDR2 from the germline V gene are MNHNS and SASEGT. After removal of 4 bases from V and 2 bases from J, the junction contained 4 bases not matched to a gene. CDR3 loop: CASSVDRGTYEQYF. For the CDR3, the DNA is TGTGCCAGCAGTGTCGACAGGGGAACCTACGAGCAGTACTTC.

In nucleotides, the CDR3 is TGTGCCAGCAGTTCCGCAGGGGTCGGGAACACTGAAGCTTTCTTT. This gives the protein CASSSAGVGNTEAFF. The chain combines TRBV28 with TRBJ1-1; possible D gene TRBD1, 6 bases. V was cut by 4 bases and J by 1 base, with 13 bases left in between. This CDR3 is 15 amino acids long. The germline gives CDR1 MDHEN, CDR2 SYDVKM. Complete variable domain (other parts from reference TRBV28 and TRBJ1-1): DVKVTQSSRYLVKRTGEKVFLECVQDMDHENMFWYRQDPGLGLRLIYFSYDVKMKEKGDIPEGYSVSREKKERFSLILESASTNQTSMYLCASSSAGVGNTEAFFGQGTRLTVV.

The chain has TRBV10-3 and TRBJ2-1; D unclear. The V gene's germline CDR1 is ENHRY and CDR2 SYGVKD. This CDR3 comprises 16 residues. Trimming pared 4 bases from V and 0 bases from J, leaving 13 bases between. CDR3 residues: CAISGTDKSSYNEQFF. CDR3 DNA sequence: TGTGCCATCAGTGGAACTGATAAGAGCTCCTACAATGAGCAGTTCTTC.

This chain joins TRBV28 and TRBJ2-7; unclear D gene. CDR3 length: 11 residues. The V gene's germline CDR1 is MDHEN and CDR2 SYDVKM. The V and J ends lost 5 bases and 3 bases respectively, with 5 bases between them. The DNA for the CDR3 is TGTGCCAGCAGTATACACTACGAGCAGTACTTC. Translation gives CASSIHYEQYF.

The chain uses TRBV6-5 and TRBJ2-5; 9 positions agree with TRBD1. Trimming cost V 2 bases and J 4 bases; bases outside gene matches: 2. Looked up from germline, CDR1 is MNHEY and CDR2 is SVGAGI. The CDR3 runs 14 residues. This CDR3 reads CASSYGTGLETQYF. The CDR3 bases are TGTGCCAGCAGTTACGGGACAGGGTTAGAGACCCAGTACTTC.

This chain links TRBV7-3 with TRBJ2-1; D is unclear. The CDR3 extends over 13 amino acids. The V gene's germline CDR1 is SGHTA and CDR2 FQGTGA. The V gene lost 5 bases and the J gene lost 5 bases, with 10 bases spanning the gap. The CDR3 DNA reads as TGTGCCAGCAGCACCGGACCGGACAATGAGCAGTTCTTC. It translates to CASSTGPDNEQFF.

The genes are TRBV6-1 and TRBJ2-3; the match to TRBD2 covers 14 bases. With V trimmed by 8 bases and J by 8 bases, 9 bases remained unmatched. The CDR3 contains 15 residues. Germline assignment: CDR1 MNHNS and CDR2 SASEGT. CDR3 nucleotides: TGTGCCAGCCGGGGGACTAGCGGGAGCGTTGGTACGCAGTATTTT. Residues: CASRGTSGSVGTQYF.

The rearrangement joins TRBV19 to TRBJ1-2; 11 nucleotides line up with TRBD1. In germline, CDR1 is LNHDA, CDR2 SQIVND (reference sequence). The CDR3 sequence is 15 residues long. The V and J ends lost 3 bases and 8 bases, in that order; junction bases with no gene match: 8. The CDR3 is CASSMFGQGARGYTF. CDR3 nucleotide sequence: TGTGCCAGTAGTATGTTCGGACAGGGGGCTCGGGGCTACACCTTC.

A single count supports this clone. The chain employs TRBV27 and TRBJ2-3; TRBD1 is a possible D gene (6 bases). Germline values: CDR1 MNHEY, CDR2 SMNVEV (reference sequence). This CDR3 is 14 amino acids long. Trimming took 4 bases from V and 0 from J, leaving 8 bases between them. DNA of the CDR3: TGTGCCAGCAGTTCCGGACAGAGCACAGATACGCAGTATTTT. Translation: CASSSGQSTDTQYF.

This chain uses TRBV7-3 with TRBJ2-2; D tentatively reads TRBD1 or TRBD2 (6 bases each). The V end was cut by 2 bases, the J end by 3 bases, with 13 bases between. This CDR3 region has 16 residues. Germline values: CDR1 SGHTA, CDR2 FQGTGA. CDR3 protein: CASSLSGAQDTGELFF. The CDR3 bases are TGTGCCAGCAGCTTATCGGGGGCCCAGGACACCGGGGAGCTGTTTTTT.

In regard to this clone: A read error may account for a junction end that differs from germline. DNA of the CDR3: TGTGCCACCAGCAGAGAAGGACACGGCCCCTACAAACTGTCTTTT. Amino acids: CATSREGHGPYKLSF. The rearrangement links TRBV15 to TRBJ1-4; possibly TRBD1 for D (5 bases). CDR1 is LNHNV, CDR2 YYDKDF, per germline (reference sequence). The CDR3 extends over 15 amino acids.

The rearrangement joins TRBV10-2 to TRBJ2-7; 11 positions agree with TRBD1. The CDR3 sequence is 17 residues long. V shed 8 bases and J 4 bases; nucleotides not matched to a gene: 16. Germline CDR1 is WSHSY and CDR2 is SAAADI. The CDR3 DNA sequence: TGCGCCAGCCGAAAGGGCACCCCGGGACAGGGGGTTTACGAGCAGTACTTC. This translates into CASRKGTPGQGVYEQYF.

The rearrangement uses TRBV4-1 and TRBJ2-2; D unresolved. The germline V gene has CDR1 MGHRA and CDR2 YSYEKL. There are 13 residues in the CDR3. V dropped 1 base and J dropped 9 bases, with 9 bases sitting between them. The chain's CDR3 is CASSQVNTRELFF. CDR3 nucleotide sequence: TGCGCCAGCAGCCAAGTAAATACCAGGGAGCTGTTTTTT.

The chain uses TRBV21-1 and TRBJ1-1. TRBV21-1 has pseudogene status. The CDR3 runs 15 residues. The CDR3 DNA follows: TGTGCCAGCAGCAAAGCTTTTAGAGCAGAAACTGAAGCTTTCTTT. Its translation: CASSKAFRAETEAFF.

The table lists this clone with a count of one. The chain joins TRBV9 to TRBJ2-7; the D is unclear. The germline V gene has CDR1 SGDLS and CDR2 YYNGEE. This CDR3 is built from 14 residues. Trimming stripped 0 bases from V and 2 bases from J, with 9 bases between. The CDR3 region has the DNA TGTGCCAGCAGCGTAGGGTCTGAAACCTACGAGCAGTACTTC. Residues: CASSVGSETYEQYF.

Of note for this clone: Other DNA variants within this sample encode the same CDR3. This sequence joins TRBV5-4 and TRBJ2-6; no definite D call. Germline CDR1 SGHNT, CDR2 YYREEE (reference sequence). The CDR3 totals 15 residues. V was cut by 0 bases and J by 0 bases, with 4 bases left in between. CDR3 in DNA: TGTGCCAGCAGCTTGGACAGCTCTGGGGCCAACGTCCTGACTTTC. Its protein product is CASSLDSSGANVLTF.

The chain is built from TRBV27 and TRBJ2-4; 10 bases are shared with TRBD1. Per the germline V gene, CDR1 is MNHEY and CDR2 is SMNVEV (reference sequence). The CDR3 spans 16 residues. The V segment lost 3 bases and the J segment 1 base; nucleotides outside the gene matches: 3. The CDR3 nucleotides are TGTGCCAGCAGTTTCGGGACAGGGGTCGCCAAAAACATTCAGTACTTC. Translating it yields CASSFGTGVAKNIQYF.

V gene TRBV25-1 combines with J gene TRBJ1-2; the D gene is possibly TRBD1 (5 bases). Germline V gene sequence: CDR1 MGHDK, CDR2 SYGVNS. V was shortened by 2 bases and J by 6 bases, with 16 bases between the two germline ends. This CDR3 is 15 amino acids long. The CDR3 region has the DNA TGTGCCAGCAGTGAAAGCGTCCAGGGCATCGATGGCTACACCTTC. Translation: CASSESVQGIDGYTF.

The CDR3: CASRFGPRANTGELFF. In DNA, the CDR3 is TGTGCCAGCAGATTCGGTCCGCGTGCGAACACCGGGGAGCTGTTTTTT. The chain has TRBV18 and TRBJ2-2; D gene unclear. The CDR3 runs 16 residues. V was trimmed by 8 bases and J by 0 bases, leaving 16 bases between them. The germline CDR1 and CDR2 sequences are KGHSH and LQKENI.

Here the CDR3 reads CASSRSGALLETQYF. CDR3 DNA: TGTGCCAGCAGCCGGTCCGGGGCCCTTTTGGAGACCCAGTACTTC. This chain uses TRBV7-2 with TRBJ2-5; D might be TRBD1 or TRBD2, each matching 5 bases. CDR1 and CDR2 from the germline V gene are SGHTA and FQGNSA. Trimming removed 5 bases at V and 5 bases at J, with 18 bases between. This CDR3 is built from 15 residues.

The gene calls are TRBV30 and TRBJ2-3; D is uncertain. CDR3 length: 13 residues. Germline V gene lookup returns CDR1 GTSNPN and CDR2 SVGIG (reference sequence). V gave up 2 bases and J gave up 2 bases, with 8 bases separating them. The CDR3 sequence: CAWSWANTDTQYF. CDR3 in DNA: TGTGCCTGGAGTTGGGCGAACACAGATACGCAGTATTTT.

This chain joins TRBV15 and TRBJ2-1, with 12 bases aligning to TRBD2. V shed 0 bases, J shed 8 bases, and the junction held 11 bases outside the gene matches. CDR3 length: 18 residues. Germline assignment: CDR1 LNHNV and CDR2 YYDKDF (reference sequence). The DNA of the CDR3 is TGTGCCACCAGCAGAGATAGAGGGCTAGCGGGAGGGTTGGATGAGCAGTTCTTC. Residues: CATSRDRGLAGGLDEQFF.

The rearrangement joins TRBV15 to TRBJ2-1; 14 bases are a match to TRBD2. V was clipped by 1 base and J by 7 bases; unmatched bases: 3. The CDR3 runs to 16 residues. Per the germline V gene, CDR1 is LNHNV and CDR2 is YYDKDF (reference sequence). The DNA of the CDR3 is TGTGCCACCAGCAGAGGACTAGCGGGAGGGAGTAATGAGCAGTTCTTC. Translation gives CATSRGLAGGSNEQFF.

The rearrangement links TRBV10-3 to TRBJ2-7; tentatively, D is TRBD2 (6 bases). The germline V gene has CDR1 ENHRY and CDR2 SYGVKD. Trimming shortened V by 3 bases and J by 0 bases, and 12 bases separated the two germline ends. CDR3 length: 15 amino acids. CDR3 coding DNA: TGTGCCATCAGTGAAATAGCGGATGACTCCTACGAGCAGTACTTC. Protein product: CAISEIADDSYEQYF.

The V gene is TRBV5-5, the J gene TRBJ1-2; D is unresolved. The CDR3 has 14 amino acids. Trimming took off 4 bases at V and 8 bases at J, with 18 bases between the two ends. Germline CDR1 SGHKS, CDR2 YYEKEE (reference sequence). As DNA, the CDR3 is TGTGCCAGCAGCCAATTTAGGACCCTCCGGGGCTACACCTTC. Translating it yields CASSQFRTLRGYTF.

The chain combines TRBV15 with TRBJ2-7, with 9 nucleotides matching TRBD1. The CDR3 runs 15 residues. Germline V CDR1 and CDR2: LNHNV, YYDKDF (reference sequence). The V gene end was trimmed by 5 bases and the J gene end by 5 bases; junction bases not matched to a gene: 10. CDR3 amino acids: CATSSPGQGVNEQYF. The CDR3 region has the DNA TGTGCCACCAGCTCTCCGGGACAGGGTGTTAACGAGCAGTACTTC.